One TCR beta chain is described in this entry. The data were taken from a study of blood T cell repertoires in COVID-19. TCRdb keeps only in-frame clones here, not all; method: immunoSEQ multiplex PCR. The data show fewer than 200,000 clones, with about three quarters seen just once and roughly 28% held by the top ten. CDR1 and CDR2 from the germline V gene are LNHDA and SQIVND (reference sequence). This CDR3 has 17 amino acids. V lost 4 bases, J lost 3 bases, and 9 bases stayed unmatched. The sample consisted of peripheral blood. This sequence was found in a woman in her seventies with acute or convalescent COVID-19. V gene TRBV19 combines with J gene TRBJ2-2; 9 bases align to TRBD2. The DNA of the CDR3 is TGTGCCAGTAGTAACCGTGGTCTAGCGGGATACACCGGGGAGCTGTTTTTT. It translates to CASSNRGLAGYTGELFF.